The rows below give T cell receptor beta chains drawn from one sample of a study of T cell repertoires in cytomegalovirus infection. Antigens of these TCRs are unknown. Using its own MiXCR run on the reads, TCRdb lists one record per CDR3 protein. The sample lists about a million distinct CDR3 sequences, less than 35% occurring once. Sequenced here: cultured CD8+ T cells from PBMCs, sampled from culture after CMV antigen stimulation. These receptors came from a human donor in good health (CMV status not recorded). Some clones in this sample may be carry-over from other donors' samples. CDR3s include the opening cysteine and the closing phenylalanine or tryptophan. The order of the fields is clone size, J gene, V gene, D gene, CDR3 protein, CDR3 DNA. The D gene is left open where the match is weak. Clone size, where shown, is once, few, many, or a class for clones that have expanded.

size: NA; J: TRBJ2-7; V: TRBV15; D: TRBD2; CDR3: CATSRDDQGTSEQYF; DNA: TGTGCCACCAGCAGAGATGACCAGGGGACTAGCGAGCAGTACTTC
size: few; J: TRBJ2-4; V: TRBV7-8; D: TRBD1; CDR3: CASSLGFGQGVNIQYF; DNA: TGTGCCAGCAGCTTAGGGTTTGGACAGGGGGTTAACATTCAGTACTTC
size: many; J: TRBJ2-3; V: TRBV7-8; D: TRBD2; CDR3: CASSFSLAGGPDTQYF; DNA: TGTGCCAGCAGCTTCTCCCTAGCGGGGGGGCCAGATACGCAGTATTTT
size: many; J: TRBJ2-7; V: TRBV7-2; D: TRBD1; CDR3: CASSLRQGALDEQYF; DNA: TGTGCCAGCAGTTTGCGACAGGGGGCTCTCGACGAGCAGTACTTC
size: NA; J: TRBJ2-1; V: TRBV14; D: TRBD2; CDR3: CASSQDFSGSAGDQFF; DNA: TGTGCCAGCAGCCAGGACTTTAGCGGGAGTGCTGGTGATCAGTTCTTC
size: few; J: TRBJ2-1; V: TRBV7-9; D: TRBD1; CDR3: CASGPSFYGWTGGSYNEQFF; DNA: TGTGCCAGCGGCCCAAGCTTCTACGGATGGACAGGGGGCTCCTACAATGAGCAGTTCTTC
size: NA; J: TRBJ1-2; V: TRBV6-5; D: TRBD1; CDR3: CASSEQGWPYGYTF; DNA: TGTGCCAGCAGTGAACAGGGGTGGCCCTATGGCTACACCTTC
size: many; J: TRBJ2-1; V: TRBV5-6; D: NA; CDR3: CASSLETANEQFF; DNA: TGTGCCAGCAGCTTGGAAACAGCCAATGAGCAGTTCTTC
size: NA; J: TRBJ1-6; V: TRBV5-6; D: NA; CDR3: CASSVSGARTYNSPLHF; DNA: TGTGCCAGCAGCGTCTCAGGGGCGCGGACCTATAATTCACCCCTCCACTTT
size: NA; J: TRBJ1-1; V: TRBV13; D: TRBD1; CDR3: CASSFWGQGPEAFF; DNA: TGTGCCAGCAGCTTTTGGGGACAGGGCCCTGAAGCTTTCTTT
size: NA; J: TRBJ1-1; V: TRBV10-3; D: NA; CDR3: CAISDPSLSFRPNMNTEAFF; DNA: TGTGCCATCAGTGATCCCTCGTTATCTTTCAGGCCGAACATGAACACTGAAGCTTTCTTT
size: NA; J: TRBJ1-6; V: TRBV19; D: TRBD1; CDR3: CASSIIRDRGNSPLHF; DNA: TGTGCCAGTAGTATTATTCGCGACAGGGGAAATTCACCCCTCCACTTT
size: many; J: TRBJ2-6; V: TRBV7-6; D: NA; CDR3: CASRPDTGRASGANVLTF; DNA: TGTGCCAGCAGACCGGACACAGGGCGGGCCTCTGGGGCCAACGTCCTGACTTTC
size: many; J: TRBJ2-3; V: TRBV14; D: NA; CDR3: CASSQDHLGLSTDTQYF; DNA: TGTGCCAGCAGCCAAGATCACCTCGGACTTAGCACAGATACGCAGTATTTT
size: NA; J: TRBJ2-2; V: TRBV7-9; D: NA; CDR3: CASRLGQSIGELFF; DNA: TGTGCCAGCCGACTGGGGCAGTCCATCGGGGAGCTGTTTTTT
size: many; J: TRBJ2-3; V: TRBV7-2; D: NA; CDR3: CASSLGMLYF; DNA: TGTGCCAGCAGCTTAGGCATGTTGTATTTT
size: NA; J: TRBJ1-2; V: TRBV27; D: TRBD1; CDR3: CASSFSQGDLNYGYTF; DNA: TGTGCCAGCAGTTTTTCCCAGGGGGACCTTAACTATGGCTACACCTTC
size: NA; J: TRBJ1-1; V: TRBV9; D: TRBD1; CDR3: CASSVGGQGATEAFF; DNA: TGTGCCAGCAGCGTAGGGGGACAGGGGGCGACTGAAGCTTTCTTT
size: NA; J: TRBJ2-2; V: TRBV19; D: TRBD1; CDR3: CASSKGTAYLNTGELFF; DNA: TGTGCCAGTAGTAAAGGGACAGCTTATTTGAACACCGGGGAGCTGTTTTTT
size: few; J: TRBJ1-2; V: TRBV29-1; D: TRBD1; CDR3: CSVEEGQLDYGYTF; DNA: TGCAGCGTTGAGGAGGGACAGCTGGACTATGGCTACACCTTC
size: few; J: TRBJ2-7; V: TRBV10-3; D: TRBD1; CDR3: CAISPTTDRDYEQYF; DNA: TGTGCCATCAGTCCAACCACGGACAGGGACTACGAGCAGTACTTC
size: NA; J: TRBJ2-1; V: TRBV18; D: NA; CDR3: CASSPLPGLYNEQFF; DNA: TGTGCCAGCTCACCACTCCCGGGCCTCTACAATGAGCAGTTCTTC
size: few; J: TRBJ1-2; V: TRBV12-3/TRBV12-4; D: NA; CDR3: CASRTVYGYTF; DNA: TGTGCCAGCAGGACAGTCTATGGCTACACCTTC
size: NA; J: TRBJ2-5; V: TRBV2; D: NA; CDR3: CASSEYETPVETQYF; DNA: TGTGCCAGCAGTGAATATGAGACCCCAGTGGAGACCCAGTACTTC
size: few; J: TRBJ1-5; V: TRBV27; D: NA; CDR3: CASSLSPTGQPQHF; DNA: TGTGCCAGCAGTTTATCCCCGACGGGGCAGCCCCAGCATTTT
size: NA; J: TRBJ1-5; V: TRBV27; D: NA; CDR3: CASTRGVGQPQHF; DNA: TGTGCCAGCACGAGGGGGGTCGGGCAGCCCCAGCATTTT
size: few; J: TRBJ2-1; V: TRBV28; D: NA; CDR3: CASRGYRGPTYNEQFF; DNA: TGTGCCAGCAGGGGATACCGCGGGCCGACCTACAATGAGCAGTTCTTC
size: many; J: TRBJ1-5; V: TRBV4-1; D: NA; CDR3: CASSQGSGNQPQHF; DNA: TGTGCCAGCAGCCAAGGGTCGGGGAATCAGCCCCAGCATTTT
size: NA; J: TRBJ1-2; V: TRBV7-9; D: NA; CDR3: CASSRANTYYGYTF; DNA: TGTGCCAGCAGCAGAGCAAACACATACTATGGCTACACCTTC
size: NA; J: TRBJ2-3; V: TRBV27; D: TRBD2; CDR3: CASSLRGTGGTDTQYF; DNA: TGTGCCAGCAGTTTAAGAGGGACCGGGGGGACAGATACGCAGTATTTT
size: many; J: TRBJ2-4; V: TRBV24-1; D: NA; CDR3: CATSEGQGTKNIQYF; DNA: TGTGCCACCAGTGAGGGTCAGGGCACCAAAAACATTCAGTACTTC
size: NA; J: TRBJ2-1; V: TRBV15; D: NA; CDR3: CATSRDLKENEQFF; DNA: TGTGCCACCAGCAGAGATCTTAAGGAAAATGAGCAGTTCTTC
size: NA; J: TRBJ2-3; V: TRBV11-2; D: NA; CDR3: CASSSWDARDPDTQYF; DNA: TGTGCCAGCAGCTCTTGGGACGCTAGGGATCCGGATACGCAGTATTTT
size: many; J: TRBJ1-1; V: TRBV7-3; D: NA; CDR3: CASSQRPGQYTEAFF; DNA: TGTGCCAGCAGCCAGAGACCGGGACAATACACTGAAGCTTTCTTT
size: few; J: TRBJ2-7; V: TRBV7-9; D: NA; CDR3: CASSLPGPGMGEQYF; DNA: TGTGCCAGCAGCTTACCGGGACCGGGCATGGGCGAGCAGTACTTC
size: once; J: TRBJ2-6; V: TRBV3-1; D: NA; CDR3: CASSQEAGAISGANVLTF; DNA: TGTGCCAGCAGCCAAGAGGCGGGGGCCATCTCTGGGGCCAACGTCCTGACTTTC
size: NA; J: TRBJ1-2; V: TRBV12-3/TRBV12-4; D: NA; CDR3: CASRAPLLRPDYGYTF; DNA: TGTGCCAGCAGAGCCCCCTTACTGAGACCGGACTATGGCTACACCTTC
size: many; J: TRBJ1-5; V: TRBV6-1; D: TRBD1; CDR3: CASSGRAGGIQPQHF; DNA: TGTGCCAGCAGTGGGAGGGCAGGGGGCATTCAGCCCCAGCATTTT
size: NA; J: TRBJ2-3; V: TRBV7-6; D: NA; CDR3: CASSLAPAGRTDTQYF; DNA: TGTGCTAGCAGCTTAGCGCCGGCGGGACGAACAGATACGCAGTATTTT
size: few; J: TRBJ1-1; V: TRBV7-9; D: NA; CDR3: CASNPGTGPEAFF; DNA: TGTGCCAGCAACCCCGGAACAGGGCCCGAAGCTTTCTTT
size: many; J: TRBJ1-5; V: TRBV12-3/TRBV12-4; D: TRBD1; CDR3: CASSNRGSNQPQHF; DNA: TGTGCCAGCAGTAACAGGGGAAGCAATCAGCCCCAGCATTTT
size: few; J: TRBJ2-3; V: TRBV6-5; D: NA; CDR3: CASSYGLGSTDTQYF; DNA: TGTGCCAGCAGTTACGGTTTGGGAAGCACAGATACGCAGTATTTT
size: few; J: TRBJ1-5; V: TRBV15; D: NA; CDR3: CATSRIQGISNQPQHF; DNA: TGTGCCACCAGCAGAATACAGGGCATTAGCAATCAGCCCCAGCATTTT
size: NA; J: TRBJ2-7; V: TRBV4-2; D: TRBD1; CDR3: CASSQDRQGVYYEQYF; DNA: TGTGCCAGCAGCCAAGATCGCCAGGGGGTCTACTACGAGCAGTACTTC
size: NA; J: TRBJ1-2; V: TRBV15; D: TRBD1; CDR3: CATSQGQGRGYTF; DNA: TGTGCCACCAGCCAGGGACAGGGGCGAGGCTACACCTTC
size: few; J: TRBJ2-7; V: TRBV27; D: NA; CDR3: CASSYGKTYEQYF; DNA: TGTGCCAGCAGTTACGGAAAGACCTACGAGCAGTACTTC
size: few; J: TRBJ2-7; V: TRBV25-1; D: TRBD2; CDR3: CASSEWRGSAYEQYF; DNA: TGTGCCAGCAGTGAATGGCGGGGGTCGGCCTACGAGCAGTACTTC
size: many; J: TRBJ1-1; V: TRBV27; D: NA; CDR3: CASTPGLGNTEAFF; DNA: TGTGCCAGCACCCCAGGGTTAGGGAACACTGAAGCTTTCTTT
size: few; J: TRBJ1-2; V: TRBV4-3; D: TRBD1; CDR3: CASSHSILEGADGYTF; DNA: TGCGCCAGCAGCCATTCGATCCTGGAGGGGGCGGATGGCTACACCTTC
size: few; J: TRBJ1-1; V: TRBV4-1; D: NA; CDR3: CASSQTVGKSRMTEAFF; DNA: TGCGCCAGCAGCCAGACGGTCGGCAAATCACGAATGACTGAAGCTTTCTTT
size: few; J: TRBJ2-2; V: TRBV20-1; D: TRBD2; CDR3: CSATSGGATGELFF; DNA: TGCAGTGCAACGAGCGGGGGGGCCACCGGGGAGCTGTTTTTT
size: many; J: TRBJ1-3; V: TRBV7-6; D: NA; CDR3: CASSYDSSSGNTIYF; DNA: TGTGCCAGCAGCTACGACTCCAGCTCTGGAAACACCATATATTTT